Each of the 2 T cell receptor beta chains below was sequenced from the same sample in a study of blood T cell repertoires in COVID-19. Assay used: immunoSEQ multiplex PCR; TCRdb lists only in-frame clones, some missing. This sample has some 100,000 clones, with about 80% found just once. The sequenced sample consisted of peripheral blood. Source of these receptors: a human donor in a cohort sampled during active COVID-19.

The CDR3 protein is CAWSKGGGPKETQYF. The CDR3 DNA follows: TGTGCCTGGAGTAAAGGGGGGGGGCCGAAGGAGACCCAGTACTTC. This chain joins TRBV30 and TRBJ2-5, with a possible D match to TRBD2 (7 bases). Germline CDR1 reads GTSNPN; CDR2 reads SVGIG (reference sequence). The ends were cut back, 2 bases at V and 5 bases at J, with 18 bases in the middle. The CDR3 is 15 amino acids.

This clone appeared a single time. This sequence joins TRBV29-1 and TRBJ1-1, with D maybe TRBD1 (6 bases). CDR3 length equals 15 residues. V was pared by 4 bases and J by 3 bases, with 18 bases between. Germline CDR1 reads SQVTM; CDR2 reads ANQGSEA. The DNA of the CDR3 is TGCAGCGTTGCTGAGGGGGTTTTGACCGACACTGAAGCTTTCTTT. Its protein product is CSVAEGVLTDTEAFF.